The 20 T cell receptor beta chains in this list originate from one sample, sequenced in a study of T cell changes during pregnancy in multiple sclerosis. Sequencing used immunoSEQ multiplex PCR; TCRdb keeps in-frame clones, though not all of them. The table shows tens of thousands of clones, with approximately 94% occurring only once. The sequences come from peripheral blood, collected in the third trimester of pregnancy. Receptor source: a female donor with multiple sclerosis, enrolled in a pregnancy study.

The chain's CDR3 is CASSLLQGTYNSPLHF. CDR3 DNA sequence: TGTGCCAGCAGCTTGCTACAGGGAACCTATAATTCACCCCTCCACTTT. This sequence joins TRBV5-4 and TRBJ1-6; perhaps TRBD1 as D (6 bases). Trimming cost V 1 base and J 2 bases, with 10 bases left between them. Germline V CDR1 and CDR2: SGHNT, YYREEE (reference sequence). The CDR3 covers 16 residues.

The chain combines TRBV6-1 with TRBJ1-2, with D possibly TRBD1 on 5 matching bases. The CDR3 has 14 residues. The V end lost 8 bases, the J end lost 3 bases, and 16 bases lay between the germline ends. The V gene's germline CDR1 is MNHNS and CDR2 SASEGT. The CDR3 DNA reads TGTGCCAGCGCCCAAGCGGGGACCCACTATGGCTACACCTTC. Residues: CASAQAGTHYGYTF.

In DNA form, the CDR3 reads TGTGCCAGCAGCCAAGGCGGGTACGAGCAGTACTTC. It encodes CASSQGGYEQYF. This sequence joins TRBV4-2 and TRBJ2-7, with D perhaps matching TRBD2 (5 bases). The length of the CDR3 is 12 residues. V was trimmed by 1 base and J by 4 bases, leaving 5 bases between them. Germline V gene lookup returns CDR1 LGHNA and CDR2 YNFKEQ.

The chain carries TRBV28 and TRBJ2-7, with D maybe TRBD2 (6 bases). The CDR3 is 13 residues long. In germline, CDR1 is MDHEN, CDR2 SYDVKM. Between the trimmed V and J ends, which lost 2 bases and 1 base, there was a span of 6 bases. CDR3 nucleotides: TGTGCCAGCAGTTTAGGGACTTCCTACGAGCAGTACTTC. It codes for CASSLGTSYEQYF.

The chain has TRBV6-6 and TRBJ1-2; D ambiguous. The ends were cut back, 6 bases at V and 4 bases at J, with 15 bases in the middle. The CDR3 has 14 residues. In germline, CDR1 is MNHNY, CDR2 SVGAGI (reference sequence). In DNA, the CDR3 is TGTGCCAGCAGCGACGCGACTGTCTCCTATGGCTACACCTTC. It specifies CASSDATVSYGYTF.

This rearrangement joins TRBV19 to TRBJ2-5; 8 bases are shared with TRBD1. V lost 1 base and J lost 4; bases outside the gene matches: 5. Germline CDR1 is LNHDA and CDR2 is SQIVND (reference sequence). This CDR3 is built from 15 residues. In DNA form, the CDR3 reads TGTGCCAGTAGTATAGGAGGCAGGGGGCCAGAGACCCAGTACTTC. This translates into CASSIGGRGPETQYF.

The chain carries TRBV6-1 and TRBJ1-5; 7 bases are a match to TRBD1. V lost 5 bases to trimming and J lost 3 bases; unmatched junction nucleotides: 7. Germline V gives CDR1 MNHNS, CDR2 SASEGT. This CDR3 contains 15 residues. The CDR3 sequence is CASSRPQGLNQPQHF. CDR3 bases: TGTGCCAGCAGTCGCCCACAGGGGCTCAATCAGCCCCAGCATTTT.

The rearrangement uses TRBV13 and TRBJ2-5; 13 nucleotides match TRBD2. The CDR3 contains 16 residues. Per germline, CDR1 PRHDT and CDR2 FYEKMQ (reference sequence). J was trimmed by 1 base and V by 5 bases; bases with no gene match: 4. The chain's CDR3 is CASSAGLAGIQETQYF. The CDR3 nucleotides are TGTGCCAGCAGCGCGGGACTAGCGGGGATCCAAGAGACCCAGTACTTC.

V usage is TRBV7-8 and J usage is TRBJ1-2; D not certain. The ends were cut back, 5 bases at V and 8 bases at J, with 18 bases in the middle. Germline assignment: CDR1 SGHVS and CDR2 FQNEAQ. The CDR3 is 14 residues long. The CDR3 DNA follows: TGTGCCAGCAGCGCCAGCGTAGGAGGTCGAGGCTACACCTTC. This sequence encodes CASSASVGGRGYTF.

J is TRBJ2-3 and V is TRBV13; the match to TRBD2 covers 9 bases. The CDR3 is 17 residues long. V lost 1 base, J lost 3 bases, and 8 bases stayed unmatched. Germline CDR1 reads PRHDT; CDR2 reads FYEKMQ (reference sequence). DNA of the CDR3: TGTGCCAGCAGCTTAGTGGCCGTAGCGGGGGCGACAGATACGCAGTATTTT. Its protein is CASSLVAVAGATDTQYF.

This clone has only one observation. The V and J genes are TRBV27 and TRBJ1-1; D is unresolved. CDR3 size: 13 residues. CDR1 is MNHEY and CDR2 is SMNVEV in the germline V gene (reference sequence). V shed 1 base and J shed 2 bases, with 5 bases lying between them. In DNA, the CDR3 is TGTGCCAGCAGTTTATACATAAACACTGAAGCTTTCTTT. Amino acid sequence: CASSLYINTEAFF.

The rearrangement links TRBV19 to TRBJ1-2, with 8 positions matching TRBD1. The CDR3 contains 15 residues. The junction had 10 bases not matched to a gene; V was cut back by 8 bases and J by 2 bases. Germline lookup yields CDR1 LNHDA and CDR2 SQIVND (reference sequence). CDR3 nucleotides: TGTGCCAGTGAGCAGGGGACAGGAGCAAACTATGGCTACACCTTC. Residues: CASEQGTGANYGYTF.

This rearrangement joins TRBV4-1 to TRBJ1-4; D is ambiguous. The CDR3 loop spans 11 amino acids. The V end lost 0 bases, the J end lost 14 bases, and 7 bases lay between the germline ends. The germline CDR1 and CDR2 sequences are MGHRA and YSYEKL. The CDR3, as DNA: TGCGCCAGCAGCCAAGAGCGCCGGCTGTTTTTT. Protein product: CASSQERRLFF.

The chain employs TRBV7-9 and TRBJ2-7; TRBD2 aligns across 7 bases. Germline V lookup: CDR1 SEHNR, CDR2 FQNEAQ (reference sequence). J gave up 2 bases and V 5 bases, and 12 bases lay outside the gene matches. CDR3 length equals 16 residues. The CDR3 sequence: CASSGNLQSGAYEQYF. The CDR3 DNA follows: TGTGCCAGCAGCGGTAATCTCCAAAGCGGGGCCTACGAGCAGTACTTC.

This clone was found once. The chain combines TRBV16 with TRBJ1-2; the match to TRBD1 covers 7 bases. CDR1 and CDR2 (germline): KGHSY, FQNENV. The ends lost 0 bases at V and 6 bases at J; junction bases unmatched: 4. The CDR3 sequence is 14 residues long. The CDR3 here is CASSQSVTGNGYTF. Written as DNA, the CDR3 is TGTGCCAGCAGCCAATCAGTGACAGGGAATGGCTACACCTTC.

The rearrangement joins TRBV21-1 to TRBJ1-2; TRBD1, the table's D call, was not compared with the DNA. TRBV21-1 is flagged as a pseudogene. The CDR3 runs to 16 residues. CDR3 sequence reads: CASSPAFGDRGCGYTF. CDR3 DNA: TGTGCCAGCTCCCCGGCCTTTGGGGACAGGGGATGTGGCTACACCTTC.

The rearrangement links TRBV7-8 to TRBJ2-5; 7 bases fit TRBD1. Germline CDR1 SGHVS, CDR2 FQNEAQ. The trim removed 4 bases at V and 5 bases at J, leaving 7 bases unmatched. The length of the CDR3 is 14 residues. Here the CDR3 DNA reads TGTGCCAGCAGCTCCCCAGACAGGGAGGAGACCCAGTACTTC. It yields the protein CASSSPDREETQYF.

The CDR3 loop reads CASSHKINTEAFF. Written as DNA, the CDR3 is TGTGCCAGCAGTCACAAGATTAACACTGAAGCTTTCTTT. The chain employs TRBV6-6 and TRBJ1-1; D unclear. There are 13 residues in the CDR3. Trimming shortened V by 5 bases and J by 2 bases, and 9 bases separated the two germline ends. Germline-derived CDR1 and CDR2 are MNHNY and SVGAGI (reference sequence).

V gene TRBV9 combines with J gene TRBJ1-4, with 8 bases lining up with TRBD1. The CDR3 covers 14 residues. CDR1 SGDLS and CDR2 YYNGEE come from the germline V gene. J gave up 7 bases and V 4 bases, and 6 bases lay outside the gene matches. CDR3 residues: CASSLTGDLEKLFF. CDR3 in DNA: TGTGCCAGCAGCTTGACAGGGGACCTTGAAAAACTGTTTTTT.

The V and J genes are TRBV5-1 and TRBJ1-1, with 8 nucleotides matching TRBD1. The CDR3 consists of 14 residues. CDR1 SGHRS and CDR2 YFSETQ come from the germline V gene. V was clipped by 0 bases and J by 14 bases; unmatched bases: 12. CDR3 loop: CASSLDLPGQARFF. CDR3 sequence (DNA): TGCGCCAGCAGCTTGGATCTACCGGGACAGGCTCGCTTCTTT.